A selection of T cell receptor beta chains follows, all from one sample in a study of blood T cell repertoires in COVID-19. Libraries were prepared by immunoSEQ multiplex PCR; TCRdb keeps only in-frame clonotypes and omits some of them. The sample consists of about 130,000 clones, approximately 80% of them appearing once. The material sequenced was peripheral blood. All receptors derive from a woman aged 50 to 60 with acute or convalescent COVID-19. Each CDR3 is given with its conserved first and last residue. A D gene is named only where the DNA matches it firmly. Not every row has a clone size; where given, it reads once, few, many or a size class.

>TRBJ1-5|NA|TRBV6-1|TRBD1
TGTGCCAGCAGTGAAGAGAGGGGGCTAGGTCAGCCCCAGCATTTT
CASSEERGLGQPQHF
>TRBJ1-1|NA|TRBV5-6|NA
TGTGCCAGCAGCCTAAGCGGGGGGTCCACTGAAGCTTTCTTT
CASSLSGGSTEAFF
>TRBJ2-2|NA|TRBV27|TRBD1
TGTGCCAGCAGGAAGACCGGGACAGGTCCCCTTTCGGACACCGGGGAGCTGTTTTTT
CASRKTGTGPLSDTGELFF
>TRBJ1-5|NA|TRBV7-3|TRBD1
TGTGCCAGCAGCCTACAGGGGACGGACAATCAGCCCCAGCATTTT
CASSLQGTDNQPQHF
>TRBJ1-5|NA|TRBV3-1/TRBV3-2|NA
TGTGCCAGCAGCTTCACAGTCAGACAGCCCCAGCATTTT
CASSFTVRQPQHF
>TRBJ2-3|NA|TRBV15|NA
TGTGCCACCAGCAGAGGGCCCCAGGGGCTGAATACGCAGTATTTT
CATSRGPQGLNTQYF
>TRBJ1-4|NA|TRBV29-1|TRBD1
TGCAGCGTTGCCACGGACAGGGAAAAACTGTTTTTT
CSVATDREKLFF
>TRBJ1-5|NA|TRBV23-1|NA
TGCGCCAGCAGTCCCCCGCGGAGGAATAATAGCAATCAGCCCCAGCATTTT
CASSPPRRNNSNQPQHF
>TRBJ2-2|NA|TRBV30|TRBD2
TGTGCCTGGAGTGTACTAACGGGACTAGCGACCACCGGGGAGCTGTTTTTT
CAWSVLTGLATTGELFF
>TRBJ1-2|few|TRBV6-5|NA
TGTGCCAGCAGGGGTACAGGGAAACCTAACTATGGCTACACCTTC
CASRGTGKPNYGYTF
>TRBJ1-4|few|TRBV12-3/TRBV12-4|NA
TGTGCCAGCAGTACACAGGGAAATGAAAAACTGTTTTTT
CASSTQGNEKLFF
>TRBJ1-2|NA|TRBV2|TRBD1
TGTGCCAGCAGAGACAGGGTAGGACACTATGGCTACACCTTC
CASRDRVGHYGYTF
>TRBJ1-5|once|TRBV18|NA
TGTGCCAGCTCACCGGGCCAGCTAAGGGGGCCCCAGCATTTT
CASSPGQLRGPQHF
>TRBJ1-6|once|TRBV12-3/TRBV12-4|TRBD1
TGTGCCAGCAGTACCCTGGACAGGGGGCCCCTCCACTTT
CASSTLDRGPLHF
>TRBJ2-2|NA|TRBV5-1|TRBD2
TGCGCCAGCAGCCCCGGGGCTAGCGGGGGTATCGGGGAGCTGTTTTTT
CASSPGASGGIGELFF
>TRBJ2-2|NA|TRBV30|NA
TGTGCCTGGAGGTTAGACATGAACACCGGGGAGCTGTTTTTT
CAWRLDMNTGELFF
>TRBJ2-2|once|TRBV7-9|TRBD1
TGTGCCAGCACGGGACAGGGAGAATTCACCGGGGAGCTGTTTTTT
CASTGQGEFTGELFF
>TRBJ2-6|NA|TRBV6-5|NA
TGTGCCAGCAGCGCAGGGAAAGCTGGGGCCAACGTCCTGACTTTC
CASSAGKAGANVLTF
>TRBJ1-1|NA|TRBV6-5|TRBD1
TGTGCCAGCAGTCCAGGACAGGGTAAAGCTTTCTTT
CASSPGQGKAFF
>TRBJ2-4|NA|TRBV13|TRBD2
TGTGCCAGCAGCTTATTGGCTCTAGCGGGGGGGCTAAAAAACATTCAGTACTTC
CASSLLALAGGLKNIQYF
>TRBJ1-6|NA|TRBV5-1|TRBD1
TGCGCCAGAAACCTCGGCCCGGGACAGGGGTATTCACCCCTCCACTTT
CARNLGPGQGYSPLHF
>TRBJ1-4|NA|TRBV30|NA
TGTGCCTGGAGTATAGCAGGGGAACTGTTTTTT
CAWSIAGELFF
>TRBJ2-1|NA|TRBV9|TRBD1
TGTGCCAGCAGCCCCCGGACAGGGCTGAATTTTTACAATGAGCAGTTCTTC
CASSPRTGLNFYNEQFF
>TRBJ1-5|NA|TRBV19|TRBD1
TGTGCTGGAGGGACAGGGGCCCAGCCCCAGCATTTT
CAGGTGAQPQHF
>TRBJ1-2|NA|TRBV6-5|NA
TGTGCGGTGAGGGCGGGGGGCGACTATGGCTACACCTTC
CAVRAGGDYGYTF
>TRBJ1-4|NA|TRBV11-2|TRBD1
TGTGCCAGCACCCCCCACAGGGGGAATGAAAAACTGTTTTTT
CASTPHRGNEKLFF
>TRBJ2-7|many|TRBV11-2|TRBD1
TGTGCCAGCAGCTTAGAAGAGGGACAGGGCGAGCAGTACTTC
CASSLEEGQGEQYF
>TRBJ1-6|NA|TRBV1|NA
TGCACCAGCAGCCACGAGACCGCTCCTAGCTCCTATAATTCACCCCTCCACTTT
CTSSHETAPSSYNSPLHF
>TRBJ2-3|NA|TRBV20-1|NA
TGCAGTGCTAGTACTACCAGCACAGATACGCAGTATTTT
CSASTTSTDTQYF
>TRBJ1-4|NA|TRBV25-1|TRBD1
TGTGCCAGCAGTGAGCTGAAATCCGGGACAGGGGCTGAAAAACTGTTTTTT
CASSELKSGTGAEKLFF